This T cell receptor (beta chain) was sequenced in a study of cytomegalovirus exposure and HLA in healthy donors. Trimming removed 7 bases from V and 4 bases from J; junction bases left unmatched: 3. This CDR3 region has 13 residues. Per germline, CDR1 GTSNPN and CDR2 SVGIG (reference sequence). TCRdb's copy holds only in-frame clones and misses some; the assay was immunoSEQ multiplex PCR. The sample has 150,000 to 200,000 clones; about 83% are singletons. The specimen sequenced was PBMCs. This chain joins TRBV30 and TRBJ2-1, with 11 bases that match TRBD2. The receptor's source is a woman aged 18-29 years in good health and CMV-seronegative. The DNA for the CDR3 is TGTGCCTTGGGACTAGCGGCTTACAATGAGCAGTTCTTC. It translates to CALGLAAYNEQFF.